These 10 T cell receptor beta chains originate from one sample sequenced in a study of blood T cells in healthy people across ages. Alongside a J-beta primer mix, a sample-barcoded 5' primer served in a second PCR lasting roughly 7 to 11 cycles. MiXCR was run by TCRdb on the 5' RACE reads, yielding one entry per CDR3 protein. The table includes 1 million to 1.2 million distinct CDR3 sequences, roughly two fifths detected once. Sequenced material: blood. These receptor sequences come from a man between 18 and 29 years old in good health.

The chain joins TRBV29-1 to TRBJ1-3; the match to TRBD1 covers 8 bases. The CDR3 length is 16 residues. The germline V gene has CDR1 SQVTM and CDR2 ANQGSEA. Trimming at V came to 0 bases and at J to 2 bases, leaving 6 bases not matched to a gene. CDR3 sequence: CSVEDHPGGPGNTIYF. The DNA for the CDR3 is TGCAGCGTTGAAGATCATCCAGGGGGCCCTGGAAACACCATATATTTT.

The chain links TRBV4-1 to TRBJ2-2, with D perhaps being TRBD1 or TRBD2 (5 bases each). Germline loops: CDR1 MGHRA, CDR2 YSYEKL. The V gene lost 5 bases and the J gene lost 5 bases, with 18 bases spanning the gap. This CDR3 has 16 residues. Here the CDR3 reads CASSAGTDGGTGELFF. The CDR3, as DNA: TGCGCCAGCAGCGCCGGGACGGACGGTGGGACCGGGGAGCTGTTTTTT.

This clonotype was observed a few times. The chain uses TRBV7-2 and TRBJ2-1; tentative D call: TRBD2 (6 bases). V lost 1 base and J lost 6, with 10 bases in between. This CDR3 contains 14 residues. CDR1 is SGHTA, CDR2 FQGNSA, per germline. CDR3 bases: TGTGCCAGCAGCTTAGATTCGGGAGTCAATGAGCAGTTCTTC. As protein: CASSLDSGVNEQFF.

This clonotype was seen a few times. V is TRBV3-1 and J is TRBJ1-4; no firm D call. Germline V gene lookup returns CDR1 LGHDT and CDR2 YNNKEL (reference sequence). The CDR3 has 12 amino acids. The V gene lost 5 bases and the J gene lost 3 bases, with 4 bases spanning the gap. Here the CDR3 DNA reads TGTGCCAGCAGCGACGCTAATGAAAAACTGTTTTTT. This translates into CASSDANEKLFF.

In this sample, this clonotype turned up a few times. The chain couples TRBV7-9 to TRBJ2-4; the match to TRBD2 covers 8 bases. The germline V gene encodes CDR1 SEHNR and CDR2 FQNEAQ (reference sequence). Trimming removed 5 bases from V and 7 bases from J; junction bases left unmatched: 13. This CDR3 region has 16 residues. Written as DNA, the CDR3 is TGTGCCAGCAGCCCGCGGGGGGCCGCAAATACCAACATTCAGTACTTC. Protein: CASSPRGAANTNIQYF.

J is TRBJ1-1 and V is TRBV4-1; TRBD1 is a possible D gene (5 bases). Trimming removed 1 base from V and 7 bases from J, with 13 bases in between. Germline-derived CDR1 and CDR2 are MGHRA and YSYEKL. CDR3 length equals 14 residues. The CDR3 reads CASSQVTGNVEAFF. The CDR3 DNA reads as TGCGCCAGCAGCCAAGTAACAGGCAACGTTGAAGCTTTCTTT.

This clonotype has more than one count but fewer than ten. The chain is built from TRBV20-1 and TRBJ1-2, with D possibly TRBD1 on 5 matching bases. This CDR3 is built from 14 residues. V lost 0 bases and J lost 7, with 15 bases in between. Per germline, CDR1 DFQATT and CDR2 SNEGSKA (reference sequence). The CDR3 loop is CSARESTGPSGYTF. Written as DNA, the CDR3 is TGCAGTGCTAGAGAGTCTACAGGCCCTAGTGGCTACACCTTC.

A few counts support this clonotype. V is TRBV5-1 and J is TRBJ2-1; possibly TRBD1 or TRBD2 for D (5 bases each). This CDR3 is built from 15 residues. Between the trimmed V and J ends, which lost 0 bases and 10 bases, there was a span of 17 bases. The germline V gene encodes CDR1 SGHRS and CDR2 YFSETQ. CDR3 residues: CASSLAGTVGREQFF. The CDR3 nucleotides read TGCGCCAGCAGCTTGGCCGGGACGGTGGGTAGGGAGCAGTTCTTC.

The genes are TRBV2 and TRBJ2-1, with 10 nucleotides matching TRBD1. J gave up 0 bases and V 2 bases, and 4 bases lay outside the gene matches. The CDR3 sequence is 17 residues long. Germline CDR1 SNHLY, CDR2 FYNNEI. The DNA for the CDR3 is TGTGCCAGCAGTGAATGGGGACAGGGGTTCTCCTACAATGAGCAGTTCTTC. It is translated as CASSEWGQGFSYNEQFF.

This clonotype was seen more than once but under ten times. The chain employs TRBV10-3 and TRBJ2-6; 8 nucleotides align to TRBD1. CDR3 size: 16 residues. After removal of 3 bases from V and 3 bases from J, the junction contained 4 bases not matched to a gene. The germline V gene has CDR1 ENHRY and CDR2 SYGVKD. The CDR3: CAISDPDRGGANVLTF. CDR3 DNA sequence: TGTGCCATCAGTGACCCCGACAGGGGTGGGGCCAACGTCCTGACTTTC.